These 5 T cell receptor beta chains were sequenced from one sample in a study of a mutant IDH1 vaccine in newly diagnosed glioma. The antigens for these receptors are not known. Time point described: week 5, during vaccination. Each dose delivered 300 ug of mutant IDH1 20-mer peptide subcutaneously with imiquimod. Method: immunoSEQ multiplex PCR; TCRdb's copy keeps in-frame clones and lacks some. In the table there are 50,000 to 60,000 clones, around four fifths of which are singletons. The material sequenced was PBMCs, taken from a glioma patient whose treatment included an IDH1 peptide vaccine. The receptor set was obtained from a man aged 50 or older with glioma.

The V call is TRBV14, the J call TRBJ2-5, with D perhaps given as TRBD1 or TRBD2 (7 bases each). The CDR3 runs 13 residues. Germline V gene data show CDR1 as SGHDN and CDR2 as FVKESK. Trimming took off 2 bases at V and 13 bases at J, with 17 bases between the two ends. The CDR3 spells CASSQPGGGGPYF. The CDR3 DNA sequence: TGTGCCAGCAGCCAACCAGGGGGAGGGGGGCCGTACTTC.

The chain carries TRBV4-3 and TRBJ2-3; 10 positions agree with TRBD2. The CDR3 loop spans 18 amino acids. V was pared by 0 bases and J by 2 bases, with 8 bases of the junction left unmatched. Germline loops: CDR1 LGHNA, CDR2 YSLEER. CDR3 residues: CASSQDLASGGYTDTQYF. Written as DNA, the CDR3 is TGCGCCAGCAGCCAAGATCTGGCTAGCGGGGGATACACAGATACGCAGTATTTT.

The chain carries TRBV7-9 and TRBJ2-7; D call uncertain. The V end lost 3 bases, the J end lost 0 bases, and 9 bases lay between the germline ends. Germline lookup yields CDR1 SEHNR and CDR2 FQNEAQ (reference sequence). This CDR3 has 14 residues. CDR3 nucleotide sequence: TGTGCCAGCAGCTTGGGCAGCCTCTCCTACGAGCAGTACTTC. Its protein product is CASSLGSLSYEQYF. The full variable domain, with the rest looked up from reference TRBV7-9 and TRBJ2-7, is DTGVSQNPRHKITKRGQNVTFRCDPISEHNRLYWYRQTLGQGPEFLTYFQNEAQLEKSRLLSDRFSAERPKGSFSTLEIQRTEQGDSAMYLCASSLGSLSYEQYFGPGTRLTVT.

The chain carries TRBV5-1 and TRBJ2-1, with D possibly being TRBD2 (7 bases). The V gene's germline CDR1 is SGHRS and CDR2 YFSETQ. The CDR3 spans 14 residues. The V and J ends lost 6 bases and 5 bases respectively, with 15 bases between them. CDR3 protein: CASTTGTTNNEQFF. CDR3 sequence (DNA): TGCGCCAGCACCACAGGGACTACCAACAATGAGCAGTTCTTC.

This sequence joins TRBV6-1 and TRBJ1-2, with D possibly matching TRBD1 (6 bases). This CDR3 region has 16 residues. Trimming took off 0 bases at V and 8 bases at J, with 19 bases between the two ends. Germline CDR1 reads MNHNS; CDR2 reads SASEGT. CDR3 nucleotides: TGTGCCAGCAGTGAAGCGTTAGGAGACAGGAGGAAGGGCTACACCTTC. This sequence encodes CASSEALGDRRKGYTF.